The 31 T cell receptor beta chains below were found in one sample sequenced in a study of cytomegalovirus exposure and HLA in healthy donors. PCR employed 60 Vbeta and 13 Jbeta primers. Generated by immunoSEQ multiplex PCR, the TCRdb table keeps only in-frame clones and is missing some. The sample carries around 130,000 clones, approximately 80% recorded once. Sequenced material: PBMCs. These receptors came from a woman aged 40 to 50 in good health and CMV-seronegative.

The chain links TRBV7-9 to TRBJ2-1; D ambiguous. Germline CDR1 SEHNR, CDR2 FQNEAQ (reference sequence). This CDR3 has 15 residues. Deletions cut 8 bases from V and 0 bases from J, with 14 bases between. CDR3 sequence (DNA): TGTGCCAGCGAGCCCGATCTCAACTCCTACAATGAGCAGTTCTTC. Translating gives CASEPDLNSYNEQFF.

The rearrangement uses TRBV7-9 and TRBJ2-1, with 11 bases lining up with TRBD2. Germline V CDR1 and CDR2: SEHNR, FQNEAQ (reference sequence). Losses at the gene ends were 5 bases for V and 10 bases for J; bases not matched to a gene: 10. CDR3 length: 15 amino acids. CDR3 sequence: CASSPLAGGLGEQFF. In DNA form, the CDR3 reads TGTGCCAGCAGCCCGCTAGCGGGAGGACTGGGCGAGCAGTTCTTC.

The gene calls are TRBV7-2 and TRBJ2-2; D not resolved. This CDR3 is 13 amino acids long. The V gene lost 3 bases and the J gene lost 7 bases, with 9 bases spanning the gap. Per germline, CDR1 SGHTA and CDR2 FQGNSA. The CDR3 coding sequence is TGTGCCAGCAGCTTCGAACAAATCGGGGAGCTGTTTTTT. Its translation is CASSFEQIGELFF.

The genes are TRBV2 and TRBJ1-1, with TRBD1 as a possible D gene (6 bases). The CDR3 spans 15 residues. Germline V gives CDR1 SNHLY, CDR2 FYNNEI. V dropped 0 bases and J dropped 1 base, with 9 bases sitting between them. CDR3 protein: CASSEAETGNTEAFF. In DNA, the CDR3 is TGTGCCAGCAGTGAAGCTGAGACAGGGAACACTGAAGCTTTCTTT.

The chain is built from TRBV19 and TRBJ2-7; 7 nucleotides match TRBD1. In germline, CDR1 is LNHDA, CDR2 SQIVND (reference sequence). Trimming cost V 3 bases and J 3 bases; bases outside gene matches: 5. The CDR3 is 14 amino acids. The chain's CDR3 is CASSMQGVIYEQYF. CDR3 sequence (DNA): TGTGCCAGTAGTATGCAGGGGGTTATCTACGAGCAGTACTTC.

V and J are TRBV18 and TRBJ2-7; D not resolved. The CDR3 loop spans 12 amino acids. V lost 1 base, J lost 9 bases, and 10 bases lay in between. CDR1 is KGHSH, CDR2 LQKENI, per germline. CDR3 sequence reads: CASSPRGVGQYF. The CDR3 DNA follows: TGTGCCAGCTCACCACGCGGAGTTGGGCAGTACTTC. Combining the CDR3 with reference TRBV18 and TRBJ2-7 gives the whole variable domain NAGVMQNPRHLVRRRGQEARLRCSPMKGHSHVYWYRQLPEEGLKFMVYLQKENIIDESGMPKERFSAEFPKEGPSILRIQQVVRGDSAAYFCASSPRGVGQYFGPGTRLTVT.

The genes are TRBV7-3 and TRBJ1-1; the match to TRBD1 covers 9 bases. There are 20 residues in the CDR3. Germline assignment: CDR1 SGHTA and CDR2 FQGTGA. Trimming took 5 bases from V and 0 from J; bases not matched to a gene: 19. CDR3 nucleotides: TGTGCCAGCAGCGCGACTCCGGGACAGGGCCCTAAAGTGATGAACACTGAAGCTTTCTTT. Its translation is CASSATPGQGPKVMNTEAFF.

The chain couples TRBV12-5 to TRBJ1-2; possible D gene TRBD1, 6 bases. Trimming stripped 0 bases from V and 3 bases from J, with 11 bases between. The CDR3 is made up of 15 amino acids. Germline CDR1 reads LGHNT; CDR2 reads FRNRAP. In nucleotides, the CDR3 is TGTGCTAGTGGTTTGGTCGGGGGGGCTGACTATGGCTACACCTTC. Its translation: CASGLVGGADYGYTF.

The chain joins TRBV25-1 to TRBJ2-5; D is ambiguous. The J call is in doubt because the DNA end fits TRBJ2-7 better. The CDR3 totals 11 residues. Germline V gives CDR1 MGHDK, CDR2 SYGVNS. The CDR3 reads CASSSNYEQYF. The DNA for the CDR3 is TGTGCCAGCAGTTCGAACTACGAGCAGTACTTC.

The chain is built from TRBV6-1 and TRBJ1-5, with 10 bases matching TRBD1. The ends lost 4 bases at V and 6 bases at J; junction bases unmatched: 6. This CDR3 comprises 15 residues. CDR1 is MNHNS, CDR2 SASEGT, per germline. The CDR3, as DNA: TGTGCCAGCAGTGGGACAGGGGGTAACAGTCAGCCCCAGCATTTT. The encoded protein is CASSGTGGNSQPQHF.

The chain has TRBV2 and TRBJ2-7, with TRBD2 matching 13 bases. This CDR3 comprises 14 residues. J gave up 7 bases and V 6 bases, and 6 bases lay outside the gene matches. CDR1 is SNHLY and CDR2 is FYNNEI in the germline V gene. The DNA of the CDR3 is TGTGCCAGCAGGGGACTAGCGGGGAGGGTTGAGCAGTACTTC. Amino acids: CASRGLAGRVEQYF.

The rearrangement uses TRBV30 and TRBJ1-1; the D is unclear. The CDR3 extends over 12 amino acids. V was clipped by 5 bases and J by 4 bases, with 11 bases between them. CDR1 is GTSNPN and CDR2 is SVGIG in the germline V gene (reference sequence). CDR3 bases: TGTGCCTGGGGAGGGTCCCTCACTGAAGCTTTCTTT. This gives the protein CAWGGSLTEAFF.

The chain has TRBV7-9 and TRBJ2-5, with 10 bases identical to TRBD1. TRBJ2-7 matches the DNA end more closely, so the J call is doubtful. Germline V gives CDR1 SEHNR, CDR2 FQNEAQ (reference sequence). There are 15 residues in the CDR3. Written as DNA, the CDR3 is TGTGCCAGCAGCCCCGCCGGGACAGGGGTTTTCGAGCAGTACTTC. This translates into CASSPAGTGVFEQYF.

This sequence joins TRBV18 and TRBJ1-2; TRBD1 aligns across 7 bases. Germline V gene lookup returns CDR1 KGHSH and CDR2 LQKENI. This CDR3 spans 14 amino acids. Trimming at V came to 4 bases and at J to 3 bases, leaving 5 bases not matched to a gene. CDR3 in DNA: TGTGCCAGCTCACAACAGGGGACCGACTATGGCTACACCTTC. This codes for CASSQQGTDYGYTF.

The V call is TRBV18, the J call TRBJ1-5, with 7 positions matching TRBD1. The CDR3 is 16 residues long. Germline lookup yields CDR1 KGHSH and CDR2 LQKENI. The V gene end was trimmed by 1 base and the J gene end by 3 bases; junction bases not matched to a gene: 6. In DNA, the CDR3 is TGTGCCAGCTCACCACGTCAGGGGGATATCAATCAGCCCCAGCATTTT. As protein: CASSPRQGDINQPQHF.

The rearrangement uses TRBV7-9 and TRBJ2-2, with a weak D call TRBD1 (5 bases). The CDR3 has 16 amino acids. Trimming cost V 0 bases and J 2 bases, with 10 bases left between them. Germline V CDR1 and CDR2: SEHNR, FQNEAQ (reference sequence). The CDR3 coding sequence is TGTGCCAGCAGCTTAGCTAGGACATTTAACACCGGGGAGCTGTTTTTT. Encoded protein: CASSLARTFNTGELFF.

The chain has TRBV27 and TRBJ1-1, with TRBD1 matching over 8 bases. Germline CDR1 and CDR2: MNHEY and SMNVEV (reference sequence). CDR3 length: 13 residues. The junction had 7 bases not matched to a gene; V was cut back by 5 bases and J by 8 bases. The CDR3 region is CASSGRDRKEAFF. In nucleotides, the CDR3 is TGTGCCAGCAGTGGCCGGGACAGGAAAGAAGCTTTCTTT.

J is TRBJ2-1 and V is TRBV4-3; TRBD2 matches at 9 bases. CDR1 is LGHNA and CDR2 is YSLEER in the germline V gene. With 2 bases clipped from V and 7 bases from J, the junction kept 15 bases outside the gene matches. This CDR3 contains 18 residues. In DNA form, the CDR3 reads TGCGCCAGCAGCCAATTCCCAGCGGGGGGACGGGTGGGAAATGAGCAGTTCTTC. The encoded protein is CASSQFPAGGRVGNEQFF.

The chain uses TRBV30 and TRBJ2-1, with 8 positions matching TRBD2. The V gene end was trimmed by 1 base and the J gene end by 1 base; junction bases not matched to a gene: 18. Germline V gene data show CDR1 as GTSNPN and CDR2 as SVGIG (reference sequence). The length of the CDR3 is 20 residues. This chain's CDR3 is CAWSAHPRGGAGPSYNEQFF. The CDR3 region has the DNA TGTGCCTGGAGTGCCCACCCCCGGGGGGGAGCGGGACCTTCCTACAATGAGCAGTTCTTC.

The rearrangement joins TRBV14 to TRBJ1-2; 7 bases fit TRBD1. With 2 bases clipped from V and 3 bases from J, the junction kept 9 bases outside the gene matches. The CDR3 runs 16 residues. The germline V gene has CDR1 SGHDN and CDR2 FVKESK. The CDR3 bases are TGTGCCAGCAGCCAAACAACGGGACAGCAGTACTATGGCTACACCTTC. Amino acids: CASSQTTGQQYYGYTF.

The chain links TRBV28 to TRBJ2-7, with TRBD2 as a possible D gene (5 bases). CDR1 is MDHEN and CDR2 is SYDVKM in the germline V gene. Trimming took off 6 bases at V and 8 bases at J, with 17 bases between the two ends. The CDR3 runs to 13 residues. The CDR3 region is CASRQTPAGKQYF. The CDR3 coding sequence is TGTGCCAGCAGACAGACACCGGCGGGTAAGCAGTACTTC.

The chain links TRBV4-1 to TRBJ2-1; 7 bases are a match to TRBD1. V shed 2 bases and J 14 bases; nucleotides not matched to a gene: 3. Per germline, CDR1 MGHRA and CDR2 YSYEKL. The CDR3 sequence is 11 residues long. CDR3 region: CASSQSGTEFF. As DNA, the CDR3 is TGCGCCAGCAGCCAATCCGGGACAGAGTTCTTC.

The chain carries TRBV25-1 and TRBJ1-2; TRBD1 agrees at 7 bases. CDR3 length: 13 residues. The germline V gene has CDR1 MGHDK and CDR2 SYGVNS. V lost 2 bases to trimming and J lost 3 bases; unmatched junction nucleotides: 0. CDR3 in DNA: TGTGCCAGCAGTGAAACAGGGGACTATGGCTACACCTTC. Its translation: CASSETGDYGYTF.

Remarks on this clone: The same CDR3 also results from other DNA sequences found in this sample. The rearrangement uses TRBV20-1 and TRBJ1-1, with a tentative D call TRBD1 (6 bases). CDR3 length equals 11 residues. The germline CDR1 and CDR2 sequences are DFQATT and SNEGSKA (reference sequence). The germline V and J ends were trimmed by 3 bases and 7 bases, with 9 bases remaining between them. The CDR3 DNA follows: TGCAGTGCTAGTCGGACAGATGAAGCTTTCTTT. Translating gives CSASRTDEAFF.

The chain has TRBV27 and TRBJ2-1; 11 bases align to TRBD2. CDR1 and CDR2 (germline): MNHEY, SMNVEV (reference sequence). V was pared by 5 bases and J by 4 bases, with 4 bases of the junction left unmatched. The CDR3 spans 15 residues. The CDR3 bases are TGTGCCAGCAGTAAACTAGCGGGAGAGTACAATGAGCAGTTCTTC. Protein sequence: CASSKLAGEYNEQFF.

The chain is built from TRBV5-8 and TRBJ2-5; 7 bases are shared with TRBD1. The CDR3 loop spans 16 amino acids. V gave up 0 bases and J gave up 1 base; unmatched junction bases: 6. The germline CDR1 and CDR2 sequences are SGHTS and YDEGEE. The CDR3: CASSLGFQGVQETQYF. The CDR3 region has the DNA TGTGCCAGCAGCTTGGGTTTTCAGGGGGTCCAAGAGACCCAGTACTTC.

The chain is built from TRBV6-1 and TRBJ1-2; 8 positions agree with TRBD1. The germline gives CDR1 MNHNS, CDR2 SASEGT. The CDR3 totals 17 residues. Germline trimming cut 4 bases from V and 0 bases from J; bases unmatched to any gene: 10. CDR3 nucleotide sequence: TGTGCCAGCAGTGTCGAACAGGGGGAGGCGTCTAACTATGGCTACACCTTC. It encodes CASSVEQGEASNYGYTF.

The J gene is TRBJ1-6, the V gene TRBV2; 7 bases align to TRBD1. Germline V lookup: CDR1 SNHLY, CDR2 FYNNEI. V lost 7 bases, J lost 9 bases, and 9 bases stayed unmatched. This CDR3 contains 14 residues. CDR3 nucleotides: TGTGCCAGCAACCCGACAGGGAGTGGTTCACCCCTCCACTTT. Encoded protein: CASNPTGSGSPLHF.

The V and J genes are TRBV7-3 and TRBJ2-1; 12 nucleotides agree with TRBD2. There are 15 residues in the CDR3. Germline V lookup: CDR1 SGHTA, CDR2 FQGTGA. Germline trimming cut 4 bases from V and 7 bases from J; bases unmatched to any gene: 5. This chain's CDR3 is CASSSSGGARNEQFF. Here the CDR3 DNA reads TGTGCCAGCAGCTCTAGCGGGGGGGCCAGGAATGAGCAGTTCTTC.

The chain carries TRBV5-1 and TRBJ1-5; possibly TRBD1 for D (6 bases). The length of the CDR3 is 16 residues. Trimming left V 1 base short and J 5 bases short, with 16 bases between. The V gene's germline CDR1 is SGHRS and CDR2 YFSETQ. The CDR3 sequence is CASSLLPGQSYQPQHF. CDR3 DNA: TGCGCCAGCAGCTTGCTCCCCGGACAGAGCTATCAGCCCCAGCATTTT. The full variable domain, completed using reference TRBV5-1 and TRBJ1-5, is KAGVTQTPRYLIKTRGQQVTLSCSPISGHRSVSWYQQTPGQGLQFLFEYFSETQRNKGNFPGRFSGRQFSNSRSEMNVSTLELGDSALYLCASSLLPGQSYQPQHFGDGTRLSIL.

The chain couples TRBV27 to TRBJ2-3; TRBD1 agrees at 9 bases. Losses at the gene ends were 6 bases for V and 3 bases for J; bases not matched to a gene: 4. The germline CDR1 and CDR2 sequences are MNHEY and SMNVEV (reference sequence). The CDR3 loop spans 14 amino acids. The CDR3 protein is CASSRDRDTDTQYF. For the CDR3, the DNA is TGTGCCAGCAGCCGGGACAGGGATACAGATACGCAGTATTTT.